Sequencing of this T cell receptor (beta chain) was carried out in a study of blood T cell repertoires in COVID-19. Across the study: The United States, Italy and Spain were the sources of the acute and convalescent COVID-19 samples. PBMCs, B-cell-depleted T cells, or T cells were the source of the cDNA or gDNA that made up the material.

This clone turned up a few times. This CDR3 region has 14 residues. Between the trimmed V and J ends, which lost 2 bases and 7 bases, there was a span of 11 bases. In germline, CDR1 is SGHNT, CDR2 YENEEA. Per the original methods: From reference gene primer amplification, estimates of nucleated cell counts were derived. This table comes from immunoSEQ multiplex PCR, and its TCRdb copy is limited to in-frame clones, with some not included. That table gives V, J and clone size, and the DNA gave D and trimming. The data contain about 76,000 clones, 75% to 90% of them singletons. The rearrangement uses TRBV11-3 and TRBJ2-2; D gene ambiguous. The receptor's source is a human donor in a cohort sampled during active COVID-19. Material: peripheral blood. In DNA form, the CDR3 reads TGTGCCAGCAGCTTACCAACAGTTGGCGGGGAGCTGTTTTTT. It codes for CASSLPTVGGELFF.